These 26 T cell receptor beta chains originate from one sample sequenced in a study of CD8 T cells in ankylosing spondylitis. Study-wide points: Characteristic of ankylosing spondylitis blood, it appeared, was a TCR beta motif comprising eight highly homologous variants.

No antigens are known for them. TCRdb re-called the 5' RACE reads with MiXCR, one entry per CDR3 protein. Among roughly 470,000 distinct CDR3 sequences listed, roughly 27% were seen once. The sample was blood, either unsorted or a sorted T cell fraction (not recorded which). The source of these receptors is a male donor with ankylosing spondylitis.

V gene TRBV20-1 combines with J gene TRBJ2-1; D unresolved. Germline CDR1 and CDR2: DFQATT and SNEGSKA (reference sequence). This CDR3 is 11 amino acids long. Trimming shortened V by 6 bases and J by 10 bases, and 13 bases separated the two germline ends. The CDR3 region is CSADIQKEQFF. The CDR3 coding sequence is TGCAGTGCCGATATTCAGAAAGAGCAGTTCTTC.

This clonotype was detected a few times. The chain combines TRBV29-1 with TRBJ2-1; TRBD2 agrees at 13 bases. The CDR3 spans 14 residues. Germline CDR1 SQVTM, CDR2 ANQGSEA. Losses at the gene ends were 7 bases for V and 9 bases for J; bases not matched to a gene: 9. CDR3 nucleotide sequence: TGCAGCGCTCCGGGACTAGCGGGAACCGGTGAGCAGTTCTTC. Translated: CSAPGLAGTGEQFF.

This clonotype was detected only a few times. The chain combines TRBV29-1 with TRBJ1-1; 7 nucleotides agree with TRBD1. Germline V gene lookup returns CDR1 SQVTM and CDR2 ANQGSEA. This CDR3 comprises 15 residues. V dropped 5 bases and J dropped 1; count of bases not matched to a gene: 10. This CDR3 reads CSVRGARGKNTEAFF. CDR3 nucleotides: TGCAGCGTTCGAGGGGCCAGGGGGAAGAACACTGAAGCTTTCTTT.

The chain uses TRBV9 and TRBJ1-6; D is perhaps TRBD1 (6 bases). CDR3 length equals 18 residues. Germline-derived CDR1 and CDR2 are SGDLS and YYNGEE. V was shortened by 0 bases and J by 2 bases, with 15 bases between the two germline ends. The CDR3 spells CASSVGPAGDTYNSPLHF. DNA for the CDR3: TGTGCCAGCAGCGTAGGGCCGGCAGGGGATACCTATAATTCACCCCTCCACTTT.

The chain couples TRBV24-1 to TRBJ2-1; TRBD2 aligns across 8 bases. The CDR3 runs to 18 residues. The J segment lost 2 bases and the V segment lost 3 bases, leaving 11 bases of the junction unmatched. Germline V lookup: CDR1 KGHDR, CDR2 SFDVKD. CDR3 residues: CATSDPFLAGEAYNEQFF. DNA of the CDR3: TGTGCCACCAGTGATCCTTTCCTAGCGGGCGAAGCCTACAATGAGCAGTTCTTC.

The J gene is TRBJ2-1, the V gene TRBV5-1; D is perhaps TRBD1 or TRBD2 (5 bases each). Trimming removed 2 bases at V and 1 base at J, with 10 bases between. The CDR3 is 15 residues long. In germline, CDR1 is SGHRS, CDR2 YFSETQ. The CDR3 bases are TGCGCCAGCAGCTTTGGGGGAAATTCCTACAATGAGCAGTTCTTC. Translated, it gives CASSFGGNSYNEQFF.

The chain couples TRBV12-3 or TRBV12-4 to TRBJ2-1; TRBD2 matches 12 bases. With V trimmed by 5 bases and J by 3 bases, 5 bases remained unmatched. CDR3 length: 16 amino acids. The CDR3 here is CASSLGLAGIYNEQFF. CDR3 in DNA: TGTGCCAGCAGTCTGGGACTAGCGGGCATCTACAATGAGCAGTTCTTC.

The J gene is TRBJ1-1, the V gene TRBV20-1, with D tentatively TRBD1 (5 bases). Trimming left V 0 bases short and J 11 bases short, with 22 bases between. Germline lookup yields CDR1 DFQATT and CDR2 SNEGSKA (reference sequence). The CDR3 contains 15 residues. The CDR3 DNA sequence: TGCAGTGCTAGAGAGACCGGGACGAAGAAAACGTGGGCTTTCTTT. Protein: CSARETGTKKTWAFF.

In this sample, this clonotype turned up a few times. This sequence joins TRBV7-2 and TRBJ2-1, with 7 bases that match TRBD2. V trimming: 7 bases; J trimming: 3 bases; junction bases outside the gene matches: 9. This CDR3 has 15 amino acids. The germline V gene encodes CDR1 SGHTA and CDR2 FQGNSA. The CDR3 spells CASTPFAGVYNEQFF. The CDR3 bases are TGTGCCAGCACCCCCTTTGCGGGAGTCTACAATGAGCAGTTCTTC.

The chain employs TRBV2 and TRBJ1-5; 8 nucleotides agree with TRBD1. V was pared by 1 base and J by 4 bases, with 9 bases of the junction left unmatched. CDR1 is SNHLY and CDR2 is FYNNEI in the germline V gene. CDR3 size: 17 residues. The CDR3 sequence: CASSEGDRGPGNQPQHF. The DNA of the CDR3 is TGTGCCAGCAGTGAAGGAGACAGGGGACCAGGGAATCAGCCCCAGCATTTT.

The chain joins TRBV20-1 to TRBJ2-1; possible D gene TRBD2, 5 bases. This CDR3 is built from 13 residues. Germline assignment: CDR1 DFQATT and CDR2 SNEGSKA (reference sequence). Trimming took 5 bases from V and 4 from J, leaving 12 bases between them. CDR3: CSAARTVYNEQFF. For the CDR3, the DNA is TGCAGTGCTGCCCGGACTGTGTACAATGAGCAGTTCTTC.

The rearrangement links TRBV21-1 to TRBJ1-5. TRBV21-1 is a known pseudogene. The CDR3 is 15 residues long. CDR3 region: CASSKEQYSNQPQHF. DNA for the CDR3: TGTGCCAGCAGCAAAGAGCAGTATAGCAATCAGCCCCAGCATTTT.

The table lists this clonotype with many counts. The chain recombines TRBV27 with TRBJ2-3, with D tentatively TRBD1 or TRBD2 (7 bases each). V shed 7 bases and J shed 5 bases, with 16 bases lying between them. CDR1 and CDR2 (germline): MNHEY, SMNVEV (reference sequence). The CDR3 consists of 14 residues. DNA of the CDR3: TGTGCCAGCAAGTCTGGCAGGGGGGGAGATACGCAGTATTTT. This sequence encodes CASKSGRGGDTQYF.

This clonotype was counted between two and nine times. V is TRBV3-1 and J is TRBJ1-3, with D possibly matching TRBD1 (5 bases). Trimming cost V 1 base and J 1 base, with 11 bases left between them. The V gene's germline CDR1 is LGHDT and CDR2 YNNKEL (reference sequence). CDR3 size: 16 residues. The CDR3 bases are TGTGCCAGCAGCCAAGGCGGGGCAGGTTCTGGAAACACCATATATTTT. Its translation: CASSQGGAGSGNTIYF.

This clonotype showed up just a few times. The chain uses TRBV19 and TRBJ2-3, with D perhaps TRBD1 (6 bases). The germline V gene has CDR1 LNHDA and CDR2 SQIVND (reference sequence). Trimming took off 7 bases at V and 1 base at J, with 15 bases between the two ends. This CDR3 region has 15 residues. The chain's CDR3 is CASTYRDTRTDTQYF. In DNA, the CDR3 is TGTGCCAGTACTTACCGGGACACCCGCACAGATACGCAGTATTTT.

CDR3 nucleotide sequence: TGCGCCAGCAGCTTGTACAGGGGCCCAGATACGCAGTATTTT. Protein sequence: CASSLYRGPDTQYF. The rearrangement joins TRBV5-1 to TRBJ2-3; 7 nucleotides align to TRBD1. The CDR3 is 14 residues long. Germline assignment: CDR1 SGHRS and CDR2 YFSETQ. V shed 1 base and J 4 bases; nucleotides not matched to a gene: 3.

The table lists this clonotype with a count of one. This rearrangement joins TRBV5-1 to TRBJ2-5; no clear D gene. V was pared by 2 bases and J by 2 bases, with 7 bases between. This CDR3 contains 13 residues. Germline CDR1 and CDR2: SGHRS and YFSETQ. CDR3 region: CASSFLRQETQYF. The CDR3 DNA reads as TGCGCCAGCAGCTTTTTGAGGCAAGAGACCCAGTACTTC.

V and J are TRBV11-2 and TRBJ1-1; 7 bases are shared with TRBD1. The germline V gene encodes CDR1 SGHAT and CDR2 FQNNGV. The CDR3 spans 15 residues. V trimming: 5 bases; J trimming: 0 bases; junction bases outside the gene matches: 6. CDR3 in amino acids: CASSPGDRLNTEAFF. CDR3 nucleotide sequence: TGTGCCAGCAGCCCTGGGGACAGACTGAACACTGAAGCTTTCTTT. The entire variable domain, with the rest obtained from reference TRBV11-2 and TRBJ1-1, is as follows: EAGVAQSPRYKIIEKRQSVAFWCNPISGHATLYWYQQILGQGPKLLIQFQNNGVVDDSQLPKDRFSAERLKGVDSTLKIQPAKLEDSAVYLCASSPGDRLNTEAFFGQGTRLTVV.

The rearrangement uses TRBV9 and TRBJ2-3; 7 bases are a match to TRBD2. V trimming: 4 bases; J trimming: 0 bases; junction bases outside the gene matches: 11. This CDR3 has 17 amino acids. Germline loops: CDR1 SGDLS, CDR2 YYNGEE. The CDR3: CASSYPRGETSTDTQYF. The CDR3 nucleotides are TGTGCCAGCAGCTATCCTCGGGGGGAGACTAGCACAGATACGCAGTATTTT.

This clonotype was observed a handful of times. The rearrangement joins TRBV5-1 to TRBJ2-7; D gene unclear. The V and J ends lost 2 bases and 3 bases respectively, with 15 bases between them. In germline, CDR1 is SGHRS, CDR2 YFSETQ. The CDR3 contains 15 residues. The CDR3 DNA reads TGCGCCAGCAGCTTTAGTCACCAAAATTTCTACGAGCAGTACTTC. Translated, it gives CASSFSHQNFYEQYF.

This clonotype has only a few counts. The rearrangement links TRBV20-1 to TRBJ1-2; D not certain. CDR1 DFQATT and CDR2 SNEGSKA come from the germline V gene (reference sequence). CDR3 length equals 14 residues. V lost 4 bases to trimming and J lost 4 bases, with 16 bases between them. The CDR3 DNA sequence: TGCAGTGCTACCGGTCGGAGGACGGTCTATGGCTACACCTTC. Encoded protein: CSATGRRTVYGYTF.

This clonotype was counted between two and nine times. The rearrangement links TRBV27 to TRBJ2-7, with 9 nucleotides matching TRBD2. The CDR3 covers 17 residues. V was clipped by 0 bases and J by 5 bases; unmatched bases: 11. Germline loops: CDR1 MNHEY, CDR2 SMNVEV (reference sequence). DNA of the CDR3: TGTGCCAGCAGTTTATCAGCACCAGGGTTAGCGGGAGACGAGCAGTACTTC. Amino acid sequence: CASSLSAPGLAGDEQYF.

The V and J genes are TRBV5-1 and TRBJ2-7; weak D call: TRBD2 (6 bases). Per the germline V gene, CDR1 is SGHRS and CDR2 is YFSETQ. Deletions cut 5 bases from V and 2 bases from J, with 17 bases between. The CDR3 covers 15 residues. The CDR3 nucleotides read TGCGCCAGCAGGGACGGGAGTTCAGTACCCTACGAGCAGTACTTC. It yields the protein CASRDGSSVPYEQYF.

This clonotype was seen more than once but under ten times. The chain uses TRBV7-8 and TRBJ1-2; tentatively, D is TRBD1 (5 bases). Trimming removed 1 base from V and 5 bases from J, with 14 bases in between. The CDR3 length is 15 residues. Germline CDR1 and CDR2: SGHVS and FQNEAQ. The CDR3 DNA sequence: TGTGCCAGCAGCTTAGTTGGGACTTCGTTGTATGGCTACACCTTC. It yields the protein CASSLVGTSLYGYTF.

V gene TRBV7-2 combines with J gene TRBJ2-5, with no clear D. Trimming removed 0 bases at V and 5 bases at J, with 13 bases between. This CDR3 is 15 amino acids long. Germline-derived CDR1 and CDR2 are SGHTA and FQGNSA. CDR3 residues: CASSLARSFRETQYF. The CDR3 region has the DNA TGTGCCAGCAGCTTAGCGCGAAGCTTCCGGGAGACCCAGTACTTC.

J is TRBJ2-7 and V is TRBV5-1; D may match TRBD1 or TRBD2 (5 bases each). Germline CDR1 reads SGHRS; CDR2 reads YFSETQ. The length of the CDR3 is 17 residues. V was pared by 1 base and J by 0 bases, with 17 bases between. As DNA, the CDR3 is TGCGCCAGCAGCTTGAATCAGTTTTCGGGGCGCTCCTACGAGCAGTACTTC. This codes for CASSLNQFSGRSYEQYF.